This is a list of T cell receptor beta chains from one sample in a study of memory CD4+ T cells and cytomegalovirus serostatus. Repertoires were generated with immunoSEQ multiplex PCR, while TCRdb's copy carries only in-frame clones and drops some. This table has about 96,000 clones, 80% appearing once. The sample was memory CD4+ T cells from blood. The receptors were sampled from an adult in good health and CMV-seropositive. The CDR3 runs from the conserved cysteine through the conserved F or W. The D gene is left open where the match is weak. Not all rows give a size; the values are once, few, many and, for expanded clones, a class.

CDR3: CASTDPGQGSAVQYF; DNA: TGTGCCAGCACCGACCCGGGACAGGGTTCGGCGGTGCAGTACTTC; D: TRBD1; size: .; J: TRBJ2-7; V: TRBV2
CDR3: CASSPGGNQPQHF; DNA: TGCGCCAGCAGCCCCGGAGGGAATCAGCCCCAGCATTTT; D: .; size: .; J: TRBJ1-5; V: TRBV5-1
CDR3: CASSGRNRHEQYF; DNA: TGTGCCAGCAGCGGACGTAATCGACACGAGCAGTACTTC; D: .; size: few; J: TRBJ2-7; V: TRBV6-6
CDR3: CASSGGGWVYNEQFF; DNA: TGTGCCAGCAGCGGGGGGGGATGGGTCTACAATGAGCAGTTCTTC; D: TRBD2; size: once; J: TRBJ2-1; V: TRBV7-3
CDR3: CSVDGGYTEAFF; DNA: TGCAGCGTTGACGGCGGCTACACTGAAGCTTTCTTT; D: .; size: .; J: TRBJ1-1; V: TRBV29-1
CDR3: CAWGGGGGYTF; DNA: TGTGCCTGGGGTGGGGGTGGTGGCTACACCTTC; D: .; size: once; J: TRBJ1-2; V: TRBV30
CDR3: CASSSLLSGSGDNEQFF; DNA: TGTGCCAGCAGCTCTCTCTTGTCCGGGAGCGGGGACAATGAGCAGTTCTTC; D: TRBD2; size: .; J: TRBJ2-1; V: TRBV5-4
CDR3: CASSSWGSRMNTEAFF; DNA: TGTGCCAGCAGCTCCTGGGGGAGCAGGATGAACACTGAAGCTTTCTTT; D: .; size: once; J: TRBJ1-1; V: TRBV14
CDR3: CASSVGGSNTEAFF; DNA: TGTGCCAGCAGCGTCGGGGGTAGTAACACTGAAGCTTTCTTT; D: .; size: few; J: TRBJ1-1; V: TRBV9
CDR3: CASSYRAGRTDTQYF; DNA: TGTGCCAGCAGTTACAGGGCGGGACGCACAGATACGCAGTATTTT; D: .; size: .; J: TRBJ2-3; V: TRBV6-6
CDR3: CASARGAVTDTQYF; DNA: TGTGCCAGCGCCCGCGGTGCGGTCACAGATACGCAGTATTTT; D: .; size: .; J: TRBJ2-3; V: TRBV9
CDR3: CASSISGGYEQYF; DNA: TGTGCCAGCAGCATCTCAGGGGGCTACGAGCAGTACTTC; D: TRBD1; size: .; J: TRBJ2-7; V: TRBV7-9
CDR3: CASSEHIAGVTSVVYGYTF; DNA: TGTGCCAGCAGTGAACATATCGCGGGGGTTACGTCTGTAGTCTATGGCTACACCTTC; D: .; size: .; J: TRBJ1-2; V: TRBV6-1
CDR3: CASSSLSNTEAFF; DNA: TGTGCCAGCAGCTCGCTATCGAACACTGAAGCTTTCTTT; D: .; size: .; J: TRBJ1-1; V: TRBV11-3
CDR3: CATSFEDQPQHF; DNA: TGTGCCACCAGCTTTGAGGATCAGCCCCAGCATTTT; D: .; size: .; J: TRBJ1-5; V: TRBV15
CDR3: CASSLAGIQETQYF; DNA: TGTGCCAGCAGCTTAGCGGGGATACAAGAGACCCAGTACTTC; D: .; size: .; J: TRBJ2-5; V: TRBV11-2
CDR3: CASSWGADEGFF; DNA: TGTGCCAGCAGCTGGGGGGCGGATGAAGGTTTCTTT; D: .; size: .; J: TRBJ1-1; V: TRBV13
CDR3: CASSEERVVIIQYF; DNA: TGTGCCAGCAGTGAAGAAAGAGTGGTAATCATTCAGTACTTC; D: .; size: .; J: TRBJ2-4; V: TRBV2
CDR3: CASSEFGTGELFF; DNA: TGTGCCAGCAGTGAATTTGGAACCGGGGAGCTGTTTTTT; D: .; size: .; J: TRBJ2-2; V: TRBV6-1
CDR3: CASSPGPNYGYTF; DNA: TGCGCCAGCAGCCCGGGACCCAACTATGGCTACACCTTC; D: .; size: .; J: TRBJ1-2; V: TRBV5-1
CDR3: CASSLSRLLGDTQYF; DNA: TGTGCCAGTAGTCTTTCCCGACTCTTAGGAGATACGCAGTATTTT; D: .; size: .; J: TRBJ2-3; V: TRBV19
CDR3: CASRTSRSSYNEQFF; DNA: TGTGCCAGCAGGACTAGCAGGAGCTCCTACAATGAGCAGTTCTTC; D: TRBD2; size: .; J: TRBJ2-1; V: TRBV6-1
CDR3: CASHGTNNQPQHF; DNA: TGTGCCAGCCATGGGACCAACAATCAGCCCCAGCATTTT; D: .; size: .; J: TRBJ1-5; V: TRBV2
CDR3: CASSRAGTLTDTQYF; DNA: TGTGCCAGTAGTAGGGCCGGGACCCTCACAGATACGCAGTATTTT; D: .; size: few; J: TRBJ2-3; V: TRBV19
CDR3: CASSSLAGVREQFF; DNA: TGCGCCAGCAGTAGCCTAGCGGGAGTGCGAGAGCAGTTCTTC; D: TRBD2; size: few; J: TRBJ2-1; V: TRBV10-2
CDR3: CASSQGETGGFAGELFF; DNA: TGTGCCAGCAGCCAGGGGGAGACAGGGGGGTTCGCCGGGGAGCTGTTTTTT; D: TRBD1; size: once; J: TRBJ2-2; V: TRBV4-2
CDR3: CASSVRRGRLVKNTEAFF; DNA: TGCGCCAGCAGTGTCCGGAGGGGGCGCTTGGTAAAAAACACTGAAGCTTTCTTT; D: TRBD1; size: .; J: TRBJ1-1; V: TRBV10-1
CDR3: CASSLLSQETQYF; DNA: TGTGCCAGCAGCCTTTTATCCCAAGAGACCCAGTACTTC; D: .; size: .; J: TRBJ2-5; V: TRBV7-9
CDR3: CASSMWREGEQFF; DNA: TGTGCCAGTAGTATGTGGCGGGAGGGGGAGCAGTTCTTC; D: TRBD2; size: once; J: TRBJ2-1; V: TRBV19